Sequencing of this TCR beta chain was carried out in a study of T cell responses to AZD1222 COVID-19 vaccine. The length of the CDR3 is 11 residues. Germline V gene sequence: CDR1 MNHEY, CDR2 SMNVEV (reference sequence). Trimming took off 6 bases at V and 15 bases at J, with 15 bases between the two ends. Sequenced by immunoSEQ multiplex PCR; TCRdb stores in-frame clones only, minus some. The repertoire holds around 140,000 clones, with 75% to 95% as singletons. Study-wide points: Reports say nearly half of spike-specific TCRs go after unmutated variant regions.

Regarding this clone: Its antigen is unidentified.

The V and J genes are TRBV27 and TRBJ2-1; the D gene is possibly TRBD2 (5 bases). The sample here was peripheral blood, taken 28 days after the second dose of the MenACWY control vaccine. This TCR derives from an adult who received the MenACWY meningococcal vaccine as a control. The CDR3 DNA reads as TGTGCCAGCAGGATGGGCGGGTCTAGGTTCTTC. Amino acids: CASRMGGSRFF.